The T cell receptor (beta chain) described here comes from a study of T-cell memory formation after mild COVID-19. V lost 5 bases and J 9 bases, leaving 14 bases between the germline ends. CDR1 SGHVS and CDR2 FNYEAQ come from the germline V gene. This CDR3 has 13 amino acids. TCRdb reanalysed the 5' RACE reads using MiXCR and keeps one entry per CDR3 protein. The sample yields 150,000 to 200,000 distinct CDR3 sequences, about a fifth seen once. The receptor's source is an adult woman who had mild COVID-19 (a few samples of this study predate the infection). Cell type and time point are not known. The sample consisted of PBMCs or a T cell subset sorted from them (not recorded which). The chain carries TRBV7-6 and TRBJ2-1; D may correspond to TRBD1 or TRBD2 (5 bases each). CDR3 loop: CASSPPRAGEQFF. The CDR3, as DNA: TGTGCCAGCAGCCCACCCAGGGCGGGTGAGCAGTTCTTC.